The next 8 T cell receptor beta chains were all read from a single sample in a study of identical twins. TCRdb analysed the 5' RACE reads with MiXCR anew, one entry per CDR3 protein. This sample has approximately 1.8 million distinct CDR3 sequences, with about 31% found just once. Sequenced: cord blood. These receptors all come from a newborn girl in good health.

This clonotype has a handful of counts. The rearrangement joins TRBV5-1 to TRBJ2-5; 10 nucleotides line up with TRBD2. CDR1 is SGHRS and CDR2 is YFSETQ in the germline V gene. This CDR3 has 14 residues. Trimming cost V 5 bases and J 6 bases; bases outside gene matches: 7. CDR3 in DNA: TGCGCCAGCAGTGGAGCGGGAGGGCCGAAGACCCAGTACTTC. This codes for CASSGAGGPKTQYF.

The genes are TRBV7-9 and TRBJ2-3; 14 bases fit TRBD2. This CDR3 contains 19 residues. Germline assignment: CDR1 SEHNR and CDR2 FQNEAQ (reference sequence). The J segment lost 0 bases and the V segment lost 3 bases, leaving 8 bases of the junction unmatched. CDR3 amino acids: CASSFGTSGGALSTDTQYF. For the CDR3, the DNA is TGTGCCAGCAGCTTCGGGACTAGCGGGGGTGCCCTTAGCACAGATACGCAGTATTTT.

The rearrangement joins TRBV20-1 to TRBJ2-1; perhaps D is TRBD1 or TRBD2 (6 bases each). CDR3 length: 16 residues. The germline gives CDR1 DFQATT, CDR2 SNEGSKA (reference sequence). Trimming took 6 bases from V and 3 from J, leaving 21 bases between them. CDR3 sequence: CSAHKVGGPNYNEQFF. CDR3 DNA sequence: TGCAGTGCCCACAAGGTGGGGGGCCCCAACTACAATGAGCAGTTCTTC.

The CDR3 DNA reads TGTGCCATCAGTGATTTTAGCGGGAGGGACACCGGGGAGCTGTTTTTT. The encoded protein is CAISDFSGRDTGELFF. V and J are TRBV10-3 and TRBJ2-2; 11 bases fit TRBD2. Germline values: CDR1 ENHRY, CDR2 SYGVKD. Germline trimming cut 3 bases from V and 3 bases from J; bases unmatched to any gene: 3. This CDR3 region has 16 residues.

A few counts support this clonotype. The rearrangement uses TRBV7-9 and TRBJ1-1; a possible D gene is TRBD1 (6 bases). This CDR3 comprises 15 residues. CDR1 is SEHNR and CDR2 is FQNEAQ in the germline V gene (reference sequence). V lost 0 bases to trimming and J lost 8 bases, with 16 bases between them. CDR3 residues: CASSLAPLTGEEAFF. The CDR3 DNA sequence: TGTGCCAGCAGCTTAGCACCCTTGACAGGTGAAGAAGCTTTCTTT.

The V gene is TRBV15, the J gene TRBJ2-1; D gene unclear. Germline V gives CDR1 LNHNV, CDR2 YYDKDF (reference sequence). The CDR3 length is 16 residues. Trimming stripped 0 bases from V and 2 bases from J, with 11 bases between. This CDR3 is CATSRDVLSPYNEQFF. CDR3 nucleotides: TGTGCCACCAGCAGAGATGTCCTGTCCCCCTACAATGAGCAGTTCTTC.

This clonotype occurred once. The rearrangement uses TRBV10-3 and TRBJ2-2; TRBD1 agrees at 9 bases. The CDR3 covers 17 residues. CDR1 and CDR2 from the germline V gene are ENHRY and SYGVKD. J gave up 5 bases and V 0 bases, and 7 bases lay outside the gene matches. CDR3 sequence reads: CAISESLWTGVTGELFF. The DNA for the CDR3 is TGTGCCATCAGTGAGTCCCTATGGACAGGGGTAACCGGGGAGCTGTTTTTT.

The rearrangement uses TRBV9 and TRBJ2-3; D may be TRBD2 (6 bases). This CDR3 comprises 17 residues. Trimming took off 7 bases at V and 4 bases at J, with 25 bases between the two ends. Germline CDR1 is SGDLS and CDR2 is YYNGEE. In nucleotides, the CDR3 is TGTGCCAGCGCGGTGTTCTCGCGGGGAGATCTGGCAGATACGCAGTATTTT. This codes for CASAVFSRGDLADTQYF.